The 25 T cell receptor beta chains reported below all come from one sample, sequenced in a study of blood T cell repertoires in COVID-19. Clones were sequenced by immunoSEQ multiplex PCR, and TCRdb holds only the in-frame ones, with some missing. The sample consists of about 280,000 clones, roughly 80% of them appearing once. The sequencing sample was made of peripheral blood. Receptor source: a woman aged 45-65 years who had recovered from COVID-19.

The chain is built from TRBV21-1 and TRBJ1-4. TRBV21-1 is deemed a pseudogene. The CDR3 length is 15 residues. Here the CDR3 DNA reads TGTGCCAGCAGCCTACGGGGGGCAACTAATGAAAAACTGTTTTTT. Translating it yields CASSLRGATNEKLFF.

The CDR3 here is CASSPTAGARGYGYTF. For the CDR3, the DNA is TGTGCCAGCAGTCCTACGGCAGGGGCCCGTGGCTATGGCTACACCTTC. V is TRBV28 and J is TRBJ1-2; a possible D gene is TRBD1 (6 bases). Trimming pared 5 bases from V and 4 bases from J, leaving 20 bases between. Germline CDR1 is MDHEN and CDR2 is SYDVKM. The CDR3 covers 16 residues.

The chain carries TRBV29-1 and TRBJ1-1; D not resolved. Germline values: CDR1 SQVTM, CDR2 ANQGSEA. The CDR3 extends over 13 amino acids. V was cut by 4 bases and J by 4 bases, with 13 bases left in between. CDR3 in DNA: TGCAGCGTTGCTCCGTTGTTGAGCACTGAAGCTTTCTTT. It specifies CSVAPLLSTEAFF.

V gene TRBV12-3 or TRBV12-4 combines with J gene TRBJ1-4, with D maybe TRBD1 (6 bases). V was pared by 8 bases and J by 8 bases, with 12 bases between. The CDR3 is 12 amino acids. In DNA form, the CDR3 reads TGTGCCAGCGCCCGGACAGACGAAAAACTGTTTTTT. Translating gives CASARTDEKLFF.

The chain has TRBV4-1 and TRBJ1-1; 8 bases map to TRBD1. CDR1 and CDR2 (germline): MGHRA, YSYEKL. J was trimmed by 10 bases and V by 2 bases; bases with no gene match: 12. CDR3 length: 15 amino acids. In DNA, the CDR3 is TGCGCCAGCAGCCAATACCTAGGACAGGGACAGGTAGCTTTCTTT. Its translation: CASSQYLGQGQVAFF.

The chain has TRBV7-2 and TRBJ2-1, with 8 nucleotides matching TRBD1. The CDR3 is 12 amino acids. In germline, CDR1 is SGHTA, CDR2 FQGNSA. V lost 6 bases and J lost 7; bases outside the gene matches: 2. CDR3 sequence: CASRRQGNEQFF. CDR3 coding DNA: TGTGCCAGCAGGCGACAGGGGAATGAGCAGTTCTTC.

CDR3 sequence (DNA): TGTGCCTGGAGTCGGACTAGCGGGGGCACAGATACGCAGTATTTT. This encodes CAWSRTSGGTDTQYF. This chain uses TRBV30 with TRBJ2-3; 12 nucleotides align to TRBD2. The CDR3 extends over 15 amino acids. Trimming removed 2 bases from V and 1 base from J; junction bases left unmatched: 1. Germline-derived CDR1 and CDR2 are GTSNPN and SVGIG (reference sequence).

The chain employs TRBV9 and TRBJ1-1, with a possible D match to TRBD1 (6 bases). Per germline, CDR1 SGDLS and CDR2 YYNGEE. This CDR3 contains 17 residues. With 4 bases removed from V and 0 bases from J, the gap between germline ends came to 19 bases. The CDR3 bases are TGTGCCAGCAGCCTATCAAAAGAGACAGGTATGAACACTGAAGCTTTCTTT. This translates into CASSLSKETGMNTEAFF.

V usage is TRBV7-2 and J usage is TRBJ1-2; D is possibly TRBD1 (6 bases). Looked up from germline, CDR1 is SGHTA and CDR2 is FQGNSA. V was cut by 5 bases and J by 7 bases, with 23 bases left in between. The CDR3 is made up of 16 amino acids. DNA for the CDR3: TGTGCCAGCAGCCAAACAACGACGATACAGGGAAGTGGCTACACCTTC. This encodes CASSQTTTIQGSGYTF.

The chain couples TRBV6-5 to TRBJ1-6; D is perhaps TRBD1 (5 bases). Per the germline V gene, CDR1 is MNHEY and CDR2 is SVGAGI. This CDR3 has 14 amino acids. V was clipped by 2 bases and J by 6 bases, with 8 bases between them. In DNA, the CDR3 is TGTGCCAGCAGTTACGGGGGGGTTAATTCACCCCTCCACTTT. Translation gives CASSYGGVNSPLHF.

V gene TRBV6-2 or TRBV6-3 combines with J gene TRBJ2-7; tentative D call: TRBD1 (6 bases). The V end was cut by 0 bases, the J end by 4 bases, with 19 bases between. Per germline, CDR1 MNHEY and CDR2 SVGEGT. The CDR3 consists of 17 residues. CDR3 sequence reads: CASSYSLTGTPGYEQYF. The CDR3 coding sequence is TGTGCCAGCAGTTACTCCCTGACAGGAACCCCGGGATACGAGCAGTACTTC.

The chain has TRBV7-2 and TRBJ2-5, with 9 bases aligning to TRBD1. Germline CDR1 and CDR2: SGHTA and FQGNSA. After removal of 4 bases from V and 5 bases from J, the junction contained 5 bases not matched to a gene. CDR3 size: 14 residues. The CDR3 region has the DNA TGTGCCAGCAGCTGGTCGACAGGGGGGGAGACCCAGTACTTC. Translating gives CASSWSTGGETQYF.

This clone came up a few times. The chain is built from TRBV18 and TRBJ1-1; tentatively, D is TRBD1 (6 bases). Germline V gives CDR1 KGHSH, CDR2 LQKENI. The V end was cut by 3 bases, the J end by 7 bases, with 12 bases between. This CDR3 is built from 13 residues. CDR3 sequence reads: CASSPQGIGEAFF. The CDR3, as DNA: TGTGCCAGCTCACCGCAGGGGATCGGTGAAGCTTTCTTT.

The rearrangement joins TRBV5-6 to TRBJ1-3, with 7 nucleotides matching TRBD1. The CDR3 loop spans 16 amino acids. CDR1 is SGHDT and CDR2 is YYEEEE in the germline V gene. V was clipped by 4 bases and J by 4 bases; unmatched bases: 11. The DNA of the CDR3 is TGTGCCAGCAGCATTACGACAGGGTGGTTCGGAAACACCATATATTTT. This codes for CASSITTGWFGNTIYF.

The CDR3: CASSLAGLAGMSDTQYF. DNA for the CDR3: TGTGCCAGCAGCTTGGCGGGACTAGCGGGGATGTCAGATACGCAGTATTTT. V usage is TRBV5-4 and J usage is TRBJ2-3, with TRBD2 matching over 13 bases. With 0 bases clipped from V and 4 bases from J, the junction kept 5 bases outside the gene matches. CDR3 length: 17 residues. Germline CDR1 SGHNT, CDR2 YYREEE (reference sequence).

The V call is TRBV28, the J call TRBJ1-2; D remains unclear. V lost 1 base, J lost 4 bases, and 13 bases lay in between. The CDR3 has 15 residues. Germline V gene lookup returns CDR1 MDHEN and CDR2 SYDVKM. CDR3 sequence (DNA): TGTGCCAGCAGTTTATCCTCGTTGGAGCCCTATGGCTACACCTTC. Translation gives CASSLSSLEPYGYTF.

The chain links TRBV6-2 or TRBV6-3 to TRBJ2-7, with unresolved D. Trimming cost V 6 bases and J 0 bases, with 12 bases left between them. Germline-derived CDR1 and CDR2 are MNHEY and SVGEGT. This CDR3 is 14 amino acids long. This CDR3 is CASSLGSVSYEQYF. CDR3 DNA sequence: TGTGCCAGCAGCCTCGGTTCGGTCTCCTACGAGCAGTACTTC.

V usage is TRBV3-1 (or the pseudogene TRBV3-2) and J usage is TRBJ2-7, with TRBD2 matching 7 bases. CDR3 length: 15 residues. J was trimmed by 6 bases and V by 1 base; bases with no gene match: 9. Germline lookup yields CDR1 LGHDT and CDR2 YNNKEL (reference sequence). For the CDR3, the DNA is TGTGCCAGCAGCCAAGCTCGGCGGGAGCGCGGCGAGCAGTACTTC. Its protein is CASSQARRERGEQYF.

The V and J genes are TRBV12-3 or TRBV12-4 and TRBJ1-1; D is unclear. The CDR3 loop spans 12 amino acids. V lost 6 bases to trimming and J lost 11 bases, with 16 bases between them. CDR3 sequence: CASRLEGAGAFF. The CDR3 nucleotides read TGTGCCAGCAGACTAGAGGGTGCTGGGGCTTTCTTT.

The chain is built from TRBV4-2 and TRBJ2-2; a possible D gene is TRBD1 (7 bases). Trimming removed 1 base from V and 4 bases from J, with 13 bases in between. The CDR3 has 16 residues. Per germline, CDR1 LGHNA and CDR2 YNFKEQ. The CDR3 sequence is CASSQAEGAGTGELFF. CDR3 sequence (DNA): TGTGCCAGCAGCCAAGCGGAGGGGGCGGGCACCGGGGAGCTGTTTTTT.

This chain uses TRBV27 with TRBJ2-3, with unresolved D. Germline-derived CDR1 and CDR2 are MNHEY and SMNVEV (reference sequence). CDR3 length: 12 residues. V was cut by 5 bases and J by 2 bases, with 5 bases left in between. CDR3 DNA: TGTGCCAGCAGTCCTATCACAGATACGCAGTATTTT. It yields the protein CASSPITDTQYF.

V and J are TRBV4-1 and TRBJ1-6, with 10 bases fitting TRBD1. V shed 1 base and J 10 bases; nucleotides not matched to a gene: 4. CDR3 size: 15 residues. Germline lookup yields CDR1 MGHRA and CDR2 YSYEKL. CDR3 protein: CASSQAGTGDSPLHF. CDR3 sequence (DNA): TGCGCCAGCAGCCAAGCCGGGACAGGGGACTCACCCCTCCACTTT.

The rearrangement joins TRBV11-2 to TRBJ2-5; tentative D call: TRBD1 (5 bases). The CDR3 is 13 residues long. V gave up 5 bases and J gave up 5 bases, with 12 bases separating them. Germline V gives CDR1 SGHAT, CDR2 FQNNGV. Here the CDR3 DNA reads TGTGCCAGCAGCGGACACCTCCGGGAGACCCAGTACTTC. Its protein is CASSGHLRETQYF.

The J gene is TRBJ1-4, the V gene TRBV9, with 7 bases aligning to TRBD1. The CDR3 runs to 14 residues. Germline V gene data show CDR1 as SGDLS and CDR2 as YYNGEE. V was pared by 3 bases and J by 4 bases, with 3 bases of the junction left unmatched. CDR3 DNA sequence: TGTGCCAGCAGCGGGGACAGCCTTAATGAAAAACTGTTTTTT. This sequence encodes CASSGDSLNEKLFF.

A single count supports this clone. The chain has TRBV19 and TRBJ2-3; a weak D match, TRBD1 (5 bases). V gave up 7 bases and J gave up 1 base, with 12 bases separating them. Germline CDR1 and CDR2: LNHDA and SQIVND (reference sequence). This CDR3 is 14 amino acids long. CDR3: CASNGDSRTDTQYF. The CDR3 nucleotides are TGTGCCAGTAACGGAGACAGTCGCACAGATACGCAGTATTTT.